These 19 T cell receptor beta chains share one sample of origin, sequenced in a study of blood T cell repertoires in COVID-19. Only in-frame clones appear in the TCRdb table, and some are missing; sequencing was by immunoSEQ multiplex PCR. The sample holds 110,000 to 150,000 clones, approximately 80% seen once. Sequenced sample: PBMCs or T cells enriched from blood (not recorded which). The receptors were sampled from a man in his fifties or sixties who had recovered from COVID-19.

The rearrangement joins TRBV29-1 to TRBJ1-2; D is possibly TRBD1 (6 bases). Trimming stripped 4 bases from V and 6 bases from J, with 15 bases between. The CDR3 is made up of 13 amino acids. Germline V CDR1 and CDR2: SQVTM, ANQGSEA. The CDR3 DNA reads TGCAGCGTTGTCTTCGGGACATTTCATGGCTACACCTTC. It encodes CSVVFGTFHGYTF.

The rearrangement joins TRBV30 to TRBJ1-6; 8 nucleotides match TRBD1. The CDR3 loop spans 14 amino acids. With 5 bases clipped from V and 6 bases from J, the junction kept 6 bases outside the gene matches. Germline V gives CDR1 GTSNPN, CDR2 SVGIG (reference sequence). The CDR3 coding sequence is TGTGCCTGGGAAGGGGACAGGATTAATTCACCCCTCCACTTT. Translation gives CAWEGDRINSPLHF.

On this clone itself: The sample contains more than one DNA sequence encoding this CDR3. This rearrangement joins TRBV9 to TRBJ2-7; 9 bases map to TRBD2. The V gene's germline CDR1 is SGDLS and CDR2 YYNGEE. This CDR3 comprises 15 residues. The ends lost 0 bases at V and 1 base at J; junction bases unmatched: 2. CDR3 DNA: TGTGCCAGCAGCGTAGGGCTAGCGGGGTCCTACGAGCAGTACTTC. It translates to CASSVGLAGSYEQYF.

This clone was observed many times. V and J are TRBV5-4 and TRBJ2-2, with TRBD2 matching 15 bases. The V segment lost 4 bases and the J segment 5 bases; nucleotides outside the gene matches: 3. From germline, CDR1 is SGHNT and CDR2 YYREEE (reference sequence). This CDR3 has 16 residues. The CDR3 DNA reads TGTGCCAGCAGCCAAGGGACTAGCGGGAGGACCGGGGAGCTGTTTTTT. Amino acids: CASSQGTSGRTGELFF.

Only a few counts were recorded for this clone. J is TRBJ2-7 and V is TRBV6-6; 8 bases align to TRBD2. The CDR3 loop spans 14 amino acids. V trimming: 5 bases; J trimming: 5 bases; junction bases outside the gene matches: 8. Per germline, CDR1 MNHNY and CDR2 SVGAGI (reference sequence). CDR3 amino acids: CASSTNGGDHEQYF. As DNA, the CDR3 is TGTGCCAGCAGTACAAACGGGGGGGACCACGAGCAGTACTTC.

This chain uses TRBV6-6 with TRBJ2-2; 9 bases map to TRBD1. The junction had 8 bases not matched to a gene; V was cut back by 7 bases and J by 5 bases. Per germline, CDR1 MNHNY and CDR2 SVGAGI (reference sequence). The CDR3 extends over 15 amino acids. The chain's CDR3 is CASTPGQGYTGELFF. CDR3 bases: TGTGCCAGCACTCCGGGACAGGGCTATACCGGGGAGCTGTTTTTT.

The J gene is TRBJ2-7, the V gene TRBV11-2; TRBD1 agrees at 11 bases. Losses at the gene ends were 3 bases for V and 6 bases for J; bases not matched to a gene: 7. The CDR3 totals 15 residues. Germline V gives CDR1 SGHAT, CDR2 FQNNGV. The CDR3 protein is CASSLGGQGALEQYF. DNA for the CDR3: TGTGCCAGCAGCTTGGGAGGACAGGGGGCGCTCGAGCAGTACTTC.

The V and J genes are TRBV7-8 and TRBJ2-2; perhaps TRBD2 as D (7 bases). CDR3 length: 17 amino acids. Germline loops: CDR1 SGHVS, CDR2 FQNEAQ. V lost 6 bases, J lost 1 base, and 18 bases lay in between. CDR3 loop: CASRDYGGGRNTGELFF. In nucleotides, the CDR3 is TGTGCCAGCAGAGATTACGGCGGGGGCCGGAACACCGGGGAGCTGTTTTTT.

The V gene is TRBV28, the J gene TRBJ1-4; maybe TRBD1 (5 bases). V lost 6 bases to trimming and J lost 1 base, with 9 bases between them. Germline V gives CDR1 MDHEN, CDR2 SYDVKM. The CDR3 has 14 residues. As DNA, the CDR3 is TGTGCCAGCAGAGGGGACTTAACTAATGAAAAACTGTTTTTT. Its protein is CASRGDLTNEKLFF.

This clone occurred a few times. The chain employs TRBV7-6 and TRBJ2-3; 10 bases map to TRBD2. This CDR3 spans 17 amino acids. V lost 2 bases to trimming and J lost 4 bases; unmatched junction nucleotides: 9. The V gene's germline CDR1 is SGHVS and CDR2 FNYEAQ. CDR3 in amino acids: CASSLSLAGAGADTQYF. The CDR3 coding sequence is TGTGCCAGCAGCTTAAGCCTAGCGGGGGCCGGAGCAGATACGCAGTATTTT. The full variable domain, in which reference TRBV7-6 and TRBJ2-3 provide the parts outside the CDR3, is GAGVSQSPRYKVTKRGQDVALRCDPISGHVSLYWYRQALGQGPEFLTYFNYEAQQDKSGLPNDRFSAERPEGSISTLTIQRTEQRDSAMYRCASSLSLAGAGADTQYFGPGTRLTVL.

The chain joins TRBV6-4 to TRBJ1-6, with D maybe TRBD1 (6 bases). Germline CDR1 MRHNA, CDR2 SNTAGT. V was pared by 4 bases and J by 9 bases, with 16 bases between. This CDR3 comprises 15 residues. The chain's CDR3 is CASSAAGAMGSPLHF. The CDR3 nucleotides read TGTGCCAGCAGTGCGGCAGGGGCGATGGGTTCACCCCTCCACTTT.

The chain joins TRBV5-5 to TRBJ1-5, with a tentative D call TRBD1 (5 bases). CDR1 SGHKS and CDR2 YYEKEE come from the germline V gene (reference sequence). This CDR3 region has 14 residues. V dropped 3 bases and J dropped 4 bases, with 11 bases sitting between them. The CDR3 reads CASSSAGGNQPQHF. CDR3 DNA: TGTGCCAGCAGCTCGGCCGGGGGGAATCAGCCCCAGCATTTT.

The chain combines TRBV9 with TRBJ2-1; 9 nucleotides line up with TRBD2. The V segment lost 0 bases and the J segment 8 bases; nucleotides outside the gene matches: 6. The length of the CDR3 is 15 residues. CDR1 and CDR2 from the germline V gene are SGDLS and YYNGEE. This CDR3 reads CASSVGGGASYEQFF. CDR3 sequence (DNA): TGTGCCAGCAGCGTAGGCGGGGGGGCCTCGTATGAGCAGTTCTTC.

This chain links TRBV13 with TRBJ1-1, with D uncertain. This CDR3 is 12 amino acids long. Germline CDR1 and CDR2: PRHDT and FYEKMQ (reference sequence). V lost 1 base to trimming and J lost 6 bases, with 6 bases between them. CDR3: CASSLVRSEAFF. The CDR3 nucleotides read TGTGCCAGCAGCTTAGTGAGGTCTGAAGCTTTCTTT.

The CDR3 sequence: CASRQQGGNSPLHF. The CDR3 DNA follows: TGTGCCAGCAGGCAACAGGGGGGCAATTCACCCCTCCACTTT. V gene TRBV7-8 combines with J gene TRBJ1-6; TRBD1 aligns across 8 bases. Losses at the gene ends were 6 bases for V and 7 bases for J; bases not matched to a gene: 5. The CDR3 is made up of 14 amino acids. The germline gives CDR1 SGHVS, CDR2 FQNEAQ.

The chain recombines TRBV5-5 with TRBJ1-2, with 8 positions matching TRBD1. J was trimmed by 4 bases and V by 4 bases; bases with no gene match: 9. Germline V gene lookup returns CDR1 SGHKS and CDR2 YYEKEE (reference sequence). This CDR3 is built from 15 residues. The CDR3 DNA follows: TGTGCCAGCAGCGACGGGACAGGTGGGGGCTATGGCTACACCTTC. The encoded protein is CASSDGTGGGYGYTF. Variable domain in full (rest from reference TRBV5-5 and TRBJ1-2): DAGVTQSPTHLIKTRGQQVTLRCSPISGHKSVSWYQQVLGQGPQFIFQYYEKEERGRGNFPDRFSARQFPNYSSELNVNALLLGDSALYLCASSDGTGGGYGYTFGSGTRLTVV.

This chain joins TRBV6-5 and TRBJ1-2; D gene uncertain. Trimming left V 5 bases short and J 8 bases short, with 9 bases between. The germline V gene has CDR1 MNHEY and CDR2 SVGAGI. The CDR3 runs 11 residues. CDR3 in amino acids: CASSTEGGYTF. In DNA, the CDR3 is TGTGCCAGCAGTACCGAGGGCGGCTACACCTTC.

The chain couples TRBV5-1 to TRBJ2-3; D might be TRBD2 (5 bases). The CDR3 extends over 14 amino acids. Per the germline V gene, CDR1 is SGHRS and CDR2 is YFSETQ. Trimming left V 0 bases short and J 4 bases short, with 9 bases between. The CDR3 loop is CASSLERVADTQYF. The CDR3 nucleotides read TGCGCCAGCAGCTTGGAGAGGGTTGCAGATACGCAGTATTTT.

For this clone: One end of the junction does not line up with germline, which may come from a read error. The chain employs TRBV4-3 and TRBJ2-7; 9 bases are a match to TRBD2. The CDR3 has 16 amino acids. Germline-derived CDR1 and CDR2 are LGHNA and YSLEER. DNA of the CDR3: TGCGCCAGCAGCCAAAGAGCGGGGGGAGGCGCCTACGAACAGTACTTC. Translated: CASSQRAGGGAYEQYF.